This T cell receptor beta chain was found in a study of OX40 agonist ivuxolimab in advanced cancers. About the study: Dose-escalation patients had hepatocellular carcinoma, melanoma, renal cell or head and neck cancer.

Systemic immunosuppression or autoimmune disease history was grounds to exclude patients. Blood was sampled at baseline, cycle 4 day 1, and cycle 7 day 1. The CDR3 contains 15 residues. Germline V gene sequence: CDR1 SGHAT, CDR2 FQDESV (reference sequence). V shed 3 bases and J shed 3 bases, with 14 bases lying between them. Generated by immunoSEQ multiplex PCR, the TCRdb table keeps only in-frame clones and is missing some. The sample consists of tens of thousands of clones, roughly 89% of them appearing once. The receptor's source is an adult with an advanced solid tumor such as melanoma, head and neck, liver or kidney cancer. V is TRBV11-1 and J is TRBJ2-5; tentative D call: TRBD1 (6 bases). Material: CD4+ or CD8+ T cells sorted from blood, obtained in a trial of the OX40 agonist ivuxolimab. The CDR3 DNA is TGTGCCAGCAGCTTCGCCGGACGGACAGAAGAGACCCAGTACTTC. It encodes CASSFAGRTEETQYF.